The 32 T cell receptor beta chains given below trace back to one sample, sequenced in a study of beta chain features in type 1 diabetes. Expressed TCRB transcripts were sequenced because the entire RNA isolate underwent reverse transcription. Sequenced by immunoSEQ multiplex PCR; TCRdb stores in-frame clones only, minus some. The sample carries about 150,000 clones, approximately 8.4% recorded once. Specimen: central memory CD4+ T cells from blood. The receptors originated from a woman younger than 35 in good health.

This clone has ten or more counts. The V call is TRBV7-9, the J call TRBJ2-7; 7 positions match TRBD1. The trim removed 5 bases at V and 6 bases at J, leaving 7 bases unmatched. CDR3 length: 13 amino acids. Germline V gives CDR1 SEHNR, CDR2 FQNEAQ (reference sequence). CDR3 residues: CASSQGTALEQYF. The CDR3 nucleotides are TGTGCCAGCAGCCAGGGGACAGCTCTCGAGCAGTACTTC.

The chain couples TRBV11-3 to TRBJ2-4, with 11 nucleotides matching TRBD1. Looked up from germline, CDR1 is SGHNT and CDR2 is YENEEA. The CDR3 sequence is 14 residues long. V lost 5 bases, J lost 8 bases, and 5 bases stayed unmatched. This CDR3 is CASSSSGQGDIQYF. CDR3 DNA: TGTGCCAGCAGCAGCTCGGGACAGGGGGACATTCAGTACTTC.

This clone was detected a few times. The chain recombines TRBV6-1 with TRBJ1-2, with D uncertain. In germline, CDR1 is MNHNS, CDR2 SASEGT. V was clipped by 0 bases and J by 11 bases, with 16 bases between them. The CDR3 has 14 amino acids. The CDR3 DNA reads TGTGCCAGCAGTGAAGCTCTCGTCAGGAGGGAGTACACCTTC. Protein sequence: CASSEALVRREYTF.

This chain joins TRBV4-1 and TRBJ1-2, with D tentatively TRBD1 (6 bases). This CDR3 has 17 amino acids. Per germline, CDR1 MGHRA and CDR2 YSYEKL. The germline V and J ends were trimmed by 0 bases and 7 bases, with 21 bases remaining between them. The CDR3 DNA sequence: TGCGCCAGCAGCCAAGAAAAGGGGGTTATGGGTCTGGGTGGCTACACCTTC. Encoded protein: CASSQEKGVMGLGGYTF.

In nucleotides, the CDR3 is TGTGCCAGCAGTGAACAGGGGACATCACGGCCCCAGCATTTT. Translated, it gives CASSEQGTSRPQHF. The chain couples TRBV2 to TRBJ1-5; possibly TRBD1 for D (6 bases). The CDR3 totals 14 residues. Trimming took 2 bases from V and 9 from J, leaving 14 bases between them. Germline CDR1 is SNHLY and CDR2 is FYNNEI.

The V call is TRBV14, the J call TRBJ2-7; no clear D gene. The germline CDR1 and CDR2 sequences are SGHDN and FVKESK. V lost 4 bases and J lost 7, with 20 bases in between. CDR3 length: 15 amino acids. CDR3 in amino acids: CASSLSSAGTREQYF. In DNA, the CDR3 is TGTGCCAGCAGCCTGAGCTCGGCAGGTACCCGTGAGCAGTACTTC.

The gene calls are TRBV7-2 and TRBJ1-5, with TRBD1 as a possible D gene (6 bases). CDR3 size: 15 residues. V gave up 2 bases and J gave up 6 bases, with 14 bases separating them. Germline CDR1 and CDR2: SGHTA and FQGNSA. The CDR3 sequence is CASSLRQGLGQPQHF. The CDR3, as DNA: TGTGCCAGCAGCTTACGTCAGGGGCTGGGTCAGCCCCAGCATTTT.

The V gene is TRBV7-2, the J gene TRBJ2-5; 8 bases fit TRBD1. V was pared by 5 bases and J by 3 bases, with 5 bases of the junction left unmatched. In germline, CDR1 is SGHTA, CDR2 FQGNSA. This CDR3 has 14 amino acids. The CDR3 reads CASSQQGGEETQYF. CDR3 in DNA: TGTGCCAGCAGCCAACAGGGGGGTGAAGAGACCCAGTACTTC.

This clone was detected a few times. The J gene is TRBJ2-1, the V gene TRBV20-1; TRBD2 agrees at 7 bases. The trim removed 5 bases at V and 14 bases at J, leaving 6 bases unmatched. The germline V gene encodes CDR1 DFQATT and CDR2 SNEGSKA (reference sequence). CDR3 size: 10 residues. CDR3 loop: CSAGGDRKFF. The CDR3 DNA sequence: TGCAGTGCTGGGGGGGACCGTAAGTTCTTC.

Note on this clone: Other DNA variants within this sample encode the same CDR3. The chain is built from TRBV11-2 and TRBJ1-5; 7 nucleotides match TRBD1. This CDR3 spans 13 amino acids. The germline gives CDR1 SGHAT, CDR2 FQNNGV. Trimming took 5 bases from V and 4 from J; bases not matched to a gene: 2. In DNA, the CDR3 is TGTGCCAGCAGCAGGGACAGAAATCAGCCCCAGCATTTT. Residues: CASSRDRNQPQHF.

This chain joins TRBV27 and TRBJ1-3; unclear D gene. This CDR3 comprises 13 residues. V was shortened by 3 bases and J by 4 bases, with 7 bases between the two germline ends. The germline V gene encodes CDR1 MNHEY and CDR2 SMNVEV (reference sequence). The CDR3 nucleotides are TGTGCCAGCAGTTTGCGTTCCGGAAACACCATATATTTT. Amino acid sequence: CASSLRSGNTIYF.

The J gene is TRBJ2-1, the V gene TRBV7-2; D remains unclear. Germline CDR1 SGHTA, CDR2 FQGNSA. The CDR3 runs to 14 residues. The V gene lost 4 bases and the J gene lost 0 bases, with 7 bases spanning the gap. The CDR3 spells CASSSLYSYNEQFF. The CDR3 DNA is TGTGCCAGCAGCTCCCTGTACTCCTACAATGAGCAGTTCTTC.

This clone was seen only a few times. V gene TRBV2 combines with J gene TRBJ2-5; TRBD2 aligns across 7 bases. Germline loops: CDR1 SNHLY, CDR2 FYNNEI. The CDR3 covers 14 residues. V shed 3 bases, J shed 3 bases, and the junction held 4 bases outside the gene matches. The CDR3 sequence is CASSELSGEETQYF. The DNA of the CDR3 is TGTGCCAGCAGTGAGTTGAGCGGGGAAGAGACCCAGTACTTC.

In the case of this clone: This specimen includes other DNA sequences encoding the same CDR3. This sequence joins TRBV9 and TRBJ2-1, with 10 bases lining up with TRBD2. Trimming took 0 bases from V and 7 from J; bases not matched to a gene: 4. The V gene's germline CDR1 is SGDLS and CDR2 YYNGEE. The CDR3 covers 15 residues. The CDR3 DNA sequence: TGTGCCAGCAGCGTAGCAGCGGGAGGGCCAAATGAGCAGTTCTTC. This translates into CASSVAAGGPNEQFF.

The chain uses TRBV4-2 and TRBJ2-2; possible D gene TRBD2, 6 bases. The CDR3 has 17 amino acids. Trimming pared 0 bases from V and 5 bases from J, leaving 16 bases between. Germline-derived CDR1 and CDR2 are LGHNA and YNFKEQ. This CDR3 reads CASSQDLGGDPTGELFF. The CDR3, as DNA: TGTGCCAGCAGCCAAGATCTTGGCGGGGACCCTACCGGGGAGCTGTTTTTT.

This clone turned up a few times. The chain is built from TRBV2 and TRBJ1-1; D gene uncertain. Deletions cut 5 bases from V and 0 bases from J, with 7 bases between. Germline lookup yields CDR1 SNHLY and CDR2 FYNNEI. CDR3 length: 13 residues. The CDR3 reads CASSYSMNTEAFF. CDR3 bases: TGTGCCAGCAGTTACAGCATGAACACTGAAGCTTTCTTT.

The V gene is TRBV6-5, the J gene TRBJ1-5, with D tentatively TRBD1 (6 bases). This CDR3 is 15 amino acids long. Germline V gene data show CDR1 as MNHEY and CDR2 as SVGAGI. The V end was cut by 2 bases, the J end by 7 bases, with 15 bases between. CDR3 in DNA: TGTGCCAGCAGTTACCAGACAGGTAGAGGACAGCCCCAGCATTTT. Residues: CASSYQTGRGQPQHF.

The rearrangement uses TRBV19 and TRBJ2-7; D unclear. V was trimmed by 6 bases and J by 1 base, leaving 16 bases between them. CDR1 is LNHDA, CDR2 SQIVND, per germline (reference sequence). CDR3 size: 15 residues. The CDR3 region is CASSPSGWSSYEQYF. The CDR3 nucleotides are TGTGCCAGTAGCCCCTCCGGGTGGAGTTCCTACGAGCAGTACTTC.

The CDR3: CASTSLQGQGQVALHF. The CDR3 coding sequence is TGTGCCAGTACCTCTCTCCAGGGACAGGGGCAAGTGGCCCTCCACTTT. The gene calls are TRBV19 and TRBJ1-6, with 10 nucleotides matching TRBD1. V lost 7 bases, J lost 14 bases, and 17 bases stayed unmatched. There are 16 residues in the CDR3. Germline V gene data show CDR1 as LNHDA and CDR2 as SQIVND (reference sequence).

This clone has just a few counts. This chain joins TRBV6-5 and TRBJ2-7; 10 bases fit TRBD2. V was clipped by 6 bases and J by 4 bases; unmatched bases: 6. The germline CDR1 and CDR2 sequences are MNHEY and SVGAGI. The CDR3 has 14 amino acids. The CDR3 loop reads CASRVAGGSYEQYF. In nucleotides, the CDR3 is TGTGCCAGCAGAGTAGCGGGAGGTTCGTACGAGCAGTACTTC.

This clone was counted only a few times. V usage is TRBV7-3 and J usage is TRBJ1-2, with D possibly being TRBD1 (6 bases). The V end lost 1 base, the J end lost 6 bases, and 9 bases lay between the germline ends. The CDR3 is 13 residues long. CDR1 and CDR2 (germline): SGHTA, FQGTGA. The CDR3 region is CASSLRTEDGYTF. The CDR3 DNA is TGTGCCAGCAGCTTAAGGACAGAGGATGGCTACACCTTC.

The rearrangement links TRBV6-5 to TRBJ1-1; D not certain. Germline V CDR1 and CDR2: MNHEY, SVGAGI. V was shortened by 5 bases and J by 4 bases, with 8 bases between the two germline ends. CDR3 length equals 12 residues. The CDR3 nucleotides read TGTGCCAGCAGTAGCATAGCCACTGAAGCTTTCTTT. Protein sequence: CASSSIATEAFF.

This clone was seen repeatedly, ten times or more. This chain connects TRBV4-3 to TRBJ1-2; perhaps TRBD1 as D (5 bases). The length of the CDR3 is 14 residues. CDR1 and CDR2 from the germline V gene are LGHNA and YSLEER. With 2 bases removed from V and 6 bases from J, the gap between germline ends came to 13 bases. CDR3 in DNA: TGCGCCAGCAGCCAACAGACAGCAAAAGATGGCTACACCTTC. Its translation is CASSQQTAKDGYTF.

V is TRBV28 and J is TRBJ1-2, with D perhaps matching TRBD1 (6 bases). The V gene's germline CDR1 is MDHEN and CDR2 SYDVKM. CDR3 length equals 15 residues. Trimming shortened V by 6 bases and J by 7 bases, and 21 bases separated the two germline ends. CDR3 region: CASRVPNVRGSGYTF. DNA for the CDR3: TGTGCCAGCAGAGTCCCAAATGTCAGGGGAAGTGGCTACACCTTC.

The rearrangement uses TRBV29-1 and TRBJ1-2; 8 nucleotides match TRBD1. Germline V gene data show CDR1 as SQVTM and CDR2 as ANQGSEA. V shed 5 bases and J 3 bases; nucleotides not matched to a gene: 5. This CDR3 has 13 residues. The CDR3 DNA reads as TGCAGCGTTAGTACAGGGGGAGACTATGGCTACACCTTC. Its protein is CSVSTGGDYGYTF.

This clone was recorded a few times. DNA for the CDR3: TGCGCCAGCAGCGGTGGGGGCGCTGGGGCCAACGTCCTGACTTTC. Translated, it gives CASSGGGAGANVLTF. The genes are TRBV5-1 and TRBJ2-6; the D gene is possibly TRBD1 (6 bases). This CDR3 contains 15 residues. The germline V and J ends were trimmed by 4 bases and 2 bases, with 10 bases remaining between them. CDR1 is SGHRS, CDR2 YFSETQ, per germline.

The sample holds a few counts of this clone. The chain uses TRBV2 and TRBJ1-1, with 7 positions matching TRBD1. The CDR3 runs to 14 residues. The germline CDR1 and CDR2 sequences are SNHLY and FYNNEI. V dropped 4 bases and J dropped 6; count of bases not matched to a gene: 8. The CDR3 sequence is CASSAGARGAEAFF. DNA for the CDR3: TGTGCCAGCAGTGCAGGGGCCAGGGGGGCTGAAGCTTTCTTT.

V gene TRBV11-2 combines with J gene TRBJ2-3; 8 bases fit TRBD2. The CDR3 is made up of 13 amino acids. V gave up 4 bases and J gave up 10 bases; unmatched junction bases: 7. CDR1 SGHAT and CDR2 FQNNGV come from the germline V gene. For the CDR3, the DNA is TGTGCCAGCAGCTCGGAGCGGGAGACGCCGCAGTATTTT. This sequence encodes CASSSERETPQYF. The full variable domain, in which reference TRBV11-2 and TRBJ2-3 provide the parts outside the CDR3, is EAGVAQSPRYKIIEKRQSVAFWCNPISGHATLYWYQQILGQGPKLLIQFQNNGVVDDSQLPKDRFSAERLKGVDSTLKIQPAKLEDSAVYLCASSSERETPQYFGPGTRLTVL.

The V and J genes are TRBV9 and TRBJ1-6, with 7 bases fitting TRBD1. Germline V gene lookup returns CDR1 SGDLS and CDR2 YYNGEE. The CDR3 is 14 residues long. Unmatched junction bases numbered 4, after V lost 3 bases and J lost 7 bases. The CDR3 bases are TGTGCCAGCAGCGCGCGGGACAGAAATTCACCCCTCCACTTT. As protein: CASSARDRNSPLHF.

The chain combines TRBV12-5 with TRBJ2-7, with 10 bases that match TRBD1. The CDR3 length is 14 residues. The V segment lost 4 bases and the J segment 6 bases; nucleotides outside the gene matches: 6. Germline loops: CDR1 LGHNT, CDR2 FRNRAP. The DNA of the CDR3 is TGTGCTAGTGGTTCGGGACAGGGGAATCGCGAGCAGTACTTC. Encoded protein: CASGSGQGNREQYF. Complete variable domain (other parts from reference TRBV12-5 and TRBJ2-7): DARVTQTPRHKVTEMGQEVTMRCQPILGHNTVFWYRQTMMQGLELLAYFRNRAPLDDSGMPKDRFSAEMPDATLATLKIQPSEPRDSAVYFCASGSGQGNREQYFGPGTRLTVT.

In this sample, this clone turned up a few times. The chain couples TRBV11-1 to TRBJ2-5, with no clear D. Germline V lookup: CDR1 SGHAT, CDR2 FQDESV (reference sequence). Deletions cut 0 bases from V and 2 bases from J, with 7 bases between. The CDR3 is 14 amino acids. The CDR3 nucleotides are TGTGCCAGCAGCTTAGCACTGAATCAAGAGACCCAGTACTTC. Its protein product is CASSLALNQETQYF.

There are a few counts of this clone. The chain recombines TRBV4-2 with TRBJ1-2, with 9 bases matching TRBD1. The CDR3 extends over 14 amino acids. Germline trimming cut 3 bases from V and 6 bases from J; bases unmatched to any gene: 5. Germline V gene lookup returns CDR1 LGHNA and CDR2 YNFKEQ. In DNA, the CDR3 is TGTGCCAGCAGCCACCGGGACAGGGAAGATGGCTACACCTTC. This translates into CASSHRDREDGYTF.